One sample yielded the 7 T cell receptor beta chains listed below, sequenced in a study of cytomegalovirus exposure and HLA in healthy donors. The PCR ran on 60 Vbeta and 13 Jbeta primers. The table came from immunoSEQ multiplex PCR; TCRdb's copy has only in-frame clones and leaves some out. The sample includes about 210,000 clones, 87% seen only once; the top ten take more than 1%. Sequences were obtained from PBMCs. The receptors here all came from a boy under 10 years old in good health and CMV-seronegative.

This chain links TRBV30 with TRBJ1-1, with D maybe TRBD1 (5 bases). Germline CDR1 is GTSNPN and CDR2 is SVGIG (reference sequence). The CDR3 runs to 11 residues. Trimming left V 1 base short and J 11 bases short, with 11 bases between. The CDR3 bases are TGTGCCTGGAGTGGCGGGGCCTTGGCTTTCTTT. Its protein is CAWSGGALAFF.

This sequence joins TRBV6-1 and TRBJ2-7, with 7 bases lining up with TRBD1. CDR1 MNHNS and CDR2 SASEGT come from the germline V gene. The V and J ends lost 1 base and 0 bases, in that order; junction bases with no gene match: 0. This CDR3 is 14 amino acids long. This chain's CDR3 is CASSEDRGSYEQYF. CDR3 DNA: TGTGCCAGCAGTGAAGACAGGGGCTCCTACGAGCAGTACTTC.

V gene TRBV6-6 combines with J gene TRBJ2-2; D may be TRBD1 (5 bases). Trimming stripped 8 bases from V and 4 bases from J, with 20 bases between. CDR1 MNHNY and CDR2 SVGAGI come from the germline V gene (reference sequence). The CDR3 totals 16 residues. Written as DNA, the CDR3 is TGTGCCAGCTCAGCAGTTAGGGCGACAGCCACCGGGGAGCTGTTTTTT. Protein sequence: CASSAVRATATGELFF.

The CDR3 spells CASSPGSGGYTF. CDR3 sequence (DNA): TGTGCCAGCAGTCCCGGAAGCGGTGGCTACACCTTC. The chain employs TRBV6-5 and TRBJ1-2; D is unclear. The CDR3 is 12 amino acids. Trimming shortened V by 5 bases and J by 7 bases, and 11 bases separated the two germline ends. Germline CDR1 reads MNHEY; CDR2 reads SVGAGI.

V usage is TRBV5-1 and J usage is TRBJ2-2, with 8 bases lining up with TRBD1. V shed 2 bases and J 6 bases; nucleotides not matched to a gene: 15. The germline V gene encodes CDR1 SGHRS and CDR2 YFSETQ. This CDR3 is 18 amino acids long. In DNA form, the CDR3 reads TGCGCCAGCAGCTTCCGGACAGGGACCCACCGGAGCGCCGGGGAGCTGTTTTTT. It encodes CASSFRTGTHRSAGELFF. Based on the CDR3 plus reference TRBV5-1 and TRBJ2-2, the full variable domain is KAGVTQTPRYLIKTRGQQVTLSCSPISGHRSVSWYQQTPGQGLQFLFEYFSETQRNKGNFPGRFSGRQFSNSRSEMNVSTLELGDSALYLCASSFRTGTHRSAGELFFGEGSRLTVL.

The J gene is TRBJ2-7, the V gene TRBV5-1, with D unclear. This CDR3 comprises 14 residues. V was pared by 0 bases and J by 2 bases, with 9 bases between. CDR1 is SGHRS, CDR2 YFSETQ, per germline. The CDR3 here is CASSLVTDTYEQYF. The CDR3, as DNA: TGCGCCAGCAGCTTGGTAACTGATACCTACGAGCAGTACTTC.

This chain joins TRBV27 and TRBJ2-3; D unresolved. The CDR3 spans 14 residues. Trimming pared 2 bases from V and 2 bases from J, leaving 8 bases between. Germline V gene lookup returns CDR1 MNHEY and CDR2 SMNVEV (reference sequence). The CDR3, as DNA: TGTGCCAGCAGTTTAACAAGTACCACAGATACGCAGTATTTT. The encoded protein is CASSLTSTTDTQYF.